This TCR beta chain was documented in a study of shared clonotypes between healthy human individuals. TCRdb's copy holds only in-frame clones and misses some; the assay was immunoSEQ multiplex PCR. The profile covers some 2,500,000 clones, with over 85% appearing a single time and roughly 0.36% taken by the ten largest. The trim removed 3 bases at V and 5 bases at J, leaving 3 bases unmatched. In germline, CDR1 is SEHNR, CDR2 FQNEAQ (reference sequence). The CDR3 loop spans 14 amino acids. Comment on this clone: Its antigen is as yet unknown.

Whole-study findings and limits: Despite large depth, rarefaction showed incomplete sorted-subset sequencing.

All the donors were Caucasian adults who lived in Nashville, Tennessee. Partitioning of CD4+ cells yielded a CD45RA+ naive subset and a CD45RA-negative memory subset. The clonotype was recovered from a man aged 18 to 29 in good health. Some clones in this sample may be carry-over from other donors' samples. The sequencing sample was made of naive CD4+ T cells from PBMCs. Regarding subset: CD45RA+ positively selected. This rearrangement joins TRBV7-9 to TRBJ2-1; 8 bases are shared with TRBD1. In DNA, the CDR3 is TGTGCCAGCAGCTTGACAGGGGTGGACAATGAGCAGTTCTTC. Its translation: CASSLTGVDNEQFF.